Shown below are 11 T cell receptor beta chains from a single sample sequenced in a study of shared clonotypes between healthy human individuals. TCRdb keeps only in-frame clones here, not all; method: immunoSEQ multiplex PCR. The sample records roughly 2.1 million clones, 85% to 95% being singletons. Only CD45RO-negative cells positively selected for CCR7 counted as naive CD8 cells, so terminally differentiated effector memory CD45RA+ cells were excluded. What was sequenced was naive CD8+ T cells from PBMCs. These receptors all come from a man between 18 and 35 years old in good health. Some clones in this sample may be carry-over from other donors' samples.

The chain has TRBV27 and TRBJ2-7; D may be TRBD2 (6 bases). CDR3 length: 14 residues. The V and J ends lost 4 bases and 1 base respectively, with 11 bases between them. Per germline, CDR1 MNHEY and CDR2 SMNVEV (reference sequence). For the CDR3, the DNA is TGTGCCAGCAGTTACGGGAGAAGGTCCTACGAGCAGTACTTC. Translated: CASSYGRRSYEQYF.

This rearrangement joins TRBV6-6 to TRBJ2-3, with 12 bases matching TRBD2. There are 15 residues in the CDR3. Germline CDR1 MNHNY, CDR2 SVGAGI (reference sequence). After removal of 5 bases from V and 6 bases from J, the junction contained 6 bases not matched to a gene. This CDR3 reads CASSETSGSSDTQYF. The CDR3 coding sequence is TGTGCCAGCAGTGAGACTAGCGGGAGTAGTGATACGCAGTATTTT.

This rearrangement joins TRBV7-3 to TRBJ2-6; D remains ambiguous. With 2 bases removed from V and 2 bases from J, the gap between germline ends came to 7 bases. CDR1 is SGHTA and CDR2 is FQGTGA in the germline V gene. This CDR3 has 15 residues. Here the CDR3 reads CASSLGGAGANVLTF. The CDR3 nucleotides are TGTGCCAGCAGCTTAGGTGGTGCTGGGGCCAACGTCCTGACTTTC.

The rearrangement uses TRBV5-1 and TRBJ2-5, with D perhaps matching TRBD1 (5 bases). Germline V gene sequence: CDR1 SGHRS, CDR2 YFSETQ. The V gene lost 0 bases and the J gene lost 5 bases, with 14 bases spanning the gap. The CDR3 covers 15 residues. The CDR3 coding sequence is TGCGCCAGCAGCTTGGAGGGGAATTTAGTGGAGACCCAGTACTTC. It yields the protein CASSLEGNLVETQYF.

The V gene is TRBV27, the J gene TRBJ2-3, with 12 bases lining up with TRBD2. V gave up 4 bases and J gave up 7 bases; unmatched junction bases: 9. The CDR3 has 16 residues. CDR1 is MNHEY and CDR2 is SMNVEV in the germline V gene (reference sequence). The CDR3 DNA sequence: TGTGCCAGCAGTTGGATAGCTAGCGGGAGGGGAAATACGCAGTATTTT. Translation: CASSWIASGRGNTQYF.

The chain has TRBV9 and TRBJ1-1; D is unclear. Germline loops: CDR1 SGDLS, CDR2 YYNGEE. Trimming left V 0 bases short and J 0 bases short, with 9 bases between. CDR3 length: 15 amino acids. The CDR3 DNA reads TGTGCCAGCAGCGTAGGGCAGCAAGTGAACACTGAAGCTTTCTTT. Its protein product is CASSVGQQVNTEAFF.

This clone appeared once. The rearrangement joins TRBV6-5 to TRBJ1-6; no definite D call. Germline V lookup: CDR1 MNHEY, CDR2 SVGAGI. CDR3 size: 13 residues. Trimming shortened V by 2 bases and J by 7 bases, and 6 bases separated the two germline ends. CDR3 in amino acids: CASSYAWNSPLHF. CDR3 DNA sequence: TGTGCCAGCAGTTACGCCTGGAATTCACCCCTCCACTTT.

Only one count was recorded for this clone. The chain joins TRBV28 to TRBJ2-5, with 8 bases lining up with TRBD1. The germline CDR1 and CDR2 sequences are MDHEN and SYDVKM. The V gene end was trimmed by 5 bases and the J gene end by 0 bases; junction bases not matched to a gene: 8. This CDR3 has 16 residues. The CDR3, as DNA: TGTGCCAGCAGTCCGCCGCCGGGACAGGACCAAGAGACCCAGTACTTC. This codes for CASSPPPGQDQETQYF.

This chain links TRBV19 with TRBJ2-2; the match to TRBD2 covers 7 bases. Germline CDR1 is LNHDA and CDR2 is SQIVND (reference sequence). The CDR3 has 15 residues. The trim removed 6 bases at V and 8 bases at J, leaving 12 bases unmatched. The CDR3 region has the DNA TGTGCCAGTAGGTCTGTGCGGGAGTCTTCGGGGGAGCTGTTTTTT. Protein product: CASRSVRESSGELFF.

The V and J genes are TRBV5-1 and TRBJ2-5, with D tentatively TRBD1 (6 bases). CDR3 length: 14 amino acids. The V and J ends lost 0 bases and 4 bases respectively, with 10 bases between them. From germline, CDR1 is SGHRS and CDR2 YFSETQ. CDR3 nucleotides: TGCGCCAGCAGCTTGGGGGACACCGGAGAGACCCAGTACTTC. Its protein product is CASSLGDTGETQYF. Full variable domain (outside the CDR3, taken from reference TRBV5-1 and TRBJ2-5): KAGVTQTPRYLIKTRGQQVTLSCSPISGHRSVSWYQQTPGQGLQFLFEYFSETQRNKGNFPGRFSGRQFSNSRSEMNVSTLELGDSALYLCASSLGDTGETQYFGPGTRLLVL.

This rearrangement joins TRBV7-3 to TRBJ2-7; 10 bases agree with TRBD2. Germline CDR1 is SGHTA and CDR2 is FQGTGA. This CDR3 comprises 17 residues. V shed 2 bases and J 6 bases; nucleotides not matched to a gene: 13. CDR3 in DNA: TGTGCCAGCAGCTTAGGGGTAGCGGGAGGACAGAATGGCGAGCAGTACTTC. It translates to CASSLGVAGGQNGEQYF.